This record covers a single TCR beta chain. This clonotype was counted only a few times. Base qualities are not recorded, but no much larger clone differs from it by a single base. The sample's treatment or condition label, in plain terms: live attenuated yellow fever vaccine strain. A standard Ficoll-Paque protocol was used to isolate PBMCs from peripheral blood. The RNeasy Micro Kit was used to extract RNA from sorted memory subsets. TCR cDNA was synthesized by 5'RACE template switching, through which a universal primer site and unique molecular identifiers were introduced. cDNA synthesis was primed from both the TCR alpha and TCR beta constant segments. Two PCR steps were used to amplify libraries, with sample barcodes and sequencing adapters being added in the second step. Libraries were sequenced on Illumina HiSeq 2500 (2x100 bp) or NovaSeq (2x150 bp). In the original analysis: MIGEC was used to demultiplex reads and collapse the reads into UMI consensus sequences, and MiXCR was used for V(D)J alignment. Vaccine-responding clonotypes were identified with edgeR using replicate PBMC samples, with FDR below 0.01 and a log2 fold change above 5 up to day 15 being required. CD4 or CD8 identity was assigned to each bulk clonotype according to whether the clonotype was present at higher abundance in the sequenced CD4 repertoire or the sequenced CD8 repertoire. To estimate how each clone was distributed across memory phenotypes, clonotype frequencies in memory subsets were weighted by the numbers of FACS-sorted cells. Using fastp trimming at Q25 and MiXCR clonotype assembly, TCRdb reanalyzed the public sequencing data and kept in-frame beta chains. Duplicate CDR3 protein sequences are folded into a single record with the most common DNA and genes. It is TCRdb's table, rather than the study itself, that gives the V and J calls and clone size. The sample yields approximately 22,000 distinct CDR3 sequences; less than 5.5% were counted once. The ten biggest clones cover about 20% of the sample.

The data belong to a study of T cells after yellow fever vaccination (dated by TCRdb to about 2019). Describing the broader study: Memory subsets (EM, EMRA, CM and Tscm) were sorted on a BD FACS Aria III using CD3, CD45RA, CCR7 and CD95 staining. The SMART-Seq v4 Ultra Low Input RNA kit was used to prepare libraries from fractions with low cell numbers. To follow T-cell clones before and after primary and booster YFV17D yellow fever vaccination, bulk TCR alpha and beta repertoires were sequenced over time. Two healthy male donors, one aged 18 to 29 and one aged 30 to 40 years, made up the cohort. Blood samples were taken at several timepoints before and after primary and secondary immunization, and bulk PBMC replicates and cell subsets were isolated. Sorting of memory subsets took place on days 0, 15 and 45 and at 18 months after primary vaccination, as well as on days 0, 15 and 45 after the 30-year booster.

Trimming takes 7 bases off V and 6 bases off J; junction bases not matched to a gene: 12. Its CDR3 holds 14 amino acids, cysteine through phenylalanine. Only the CDR3 region is kept as DNA, spanning 42 bases read in frame from base 1. According to the germline V gene (reference sequence), CDR1 reads DFQATT and CDR2 reads SNEGSKA. What the research found in general, with its limitations: After the booster, most clones that had expanded after primary vaccination were detected again (approximately 97% of CD4 and around 88% of CD8), suggesting broad maintenance of memory. The study included only two donors, which limits how far the findings can be generalized. On day 0, almost all vaccine-responding clonotypes were found to be below detection in the sorted memory subsets. Computational filtering was needed because FACS-sorted repertoires could contain abundant contaminating clonotypes from the bulk population. A small share of clonotypes was detected in both CD4 and CD8 compartments, with the overlap likely arising from convergent recombination. The secondary T-cell response was found to be weaker but faster than the primary response, with a peak reached on day 5 rather than on day 15.

This sequence was found in a man between 18 and 35 years old who received the YFV17D yellow fever vaccine. The chain was built from TRBV20-1 and TRBJ1-1; TRBD1 aligns with 9 central bases. The sample consisted of PBMCs, either bulk or a sorted T-cell subset (CD4+, CD8+, memory, or dextramer-sorted; not recorded which), taken approximately 40 days after the first yellow fever vaccination. CDR3 loop: CSVKRPQGASEAFF. The DNA sequence is as follows: TGCAGTGTCAAACGCCCACAGGGGGCTTCTGAAGCTTTCTTT.